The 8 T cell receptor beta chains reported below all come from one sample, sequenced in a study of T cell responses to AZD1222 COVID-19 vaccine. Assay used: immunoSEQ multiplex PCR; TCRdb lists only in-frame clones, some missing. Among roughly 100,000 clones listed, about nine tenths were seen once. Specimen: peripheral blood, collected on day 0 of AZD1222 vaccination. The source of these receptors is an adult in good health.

Here the CDR3 reads CASSLISSPGAAPEAFF. For the CDR3, the DNA is TGTGCCAGCAGCTTAATCTCGTCCCCAGGGGCGGCCCCTGAAGCTTTCTTT. This chain links TRBV5-6 with TRBJ1-1; the D gene is possibly TRBD1 (6 bases). The V and J ends lost 2 bases and 6 bases respectively, with 23 bases between them. The CDR3 extends over 17 amino acids. Germline assignment: CDR1 SGHDT and CDR2 YYEEEE.

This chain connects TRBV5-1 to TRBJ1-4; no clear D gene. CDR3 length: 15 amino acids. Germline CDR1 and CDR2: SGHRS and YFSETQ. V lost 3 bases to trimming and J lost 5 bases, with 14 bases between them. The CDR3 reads CASSSTAFPNEKLFF. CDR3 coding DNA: TGCGCCAGCAGCTCCACAGCGTTTCCGAATGAAAAACTGTTTTTT.

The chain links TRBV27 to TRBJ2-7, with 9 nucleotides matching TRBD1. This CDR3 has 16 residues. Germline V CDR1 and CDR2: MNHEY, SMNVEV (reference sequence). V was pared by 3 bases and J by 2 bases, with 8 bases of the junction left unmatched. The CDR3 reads CASSFIGRTGAYEQYF. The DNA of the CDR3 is TGTGCCAGCAGTTTCATAGGGAGGACAGGGGCCTACGAGCAGTACTTC.

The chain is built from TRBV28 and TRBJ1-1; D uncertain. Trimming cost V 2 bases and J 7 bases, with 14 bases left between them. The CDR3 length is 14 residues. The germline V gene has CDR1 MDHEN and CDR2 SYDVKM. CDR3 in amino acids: CASSLAGIPYEAFF. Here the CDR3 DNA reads TGTGCCAGCAGTTTAGCAGGCATACCGTATGAAGCTTTCTTT.

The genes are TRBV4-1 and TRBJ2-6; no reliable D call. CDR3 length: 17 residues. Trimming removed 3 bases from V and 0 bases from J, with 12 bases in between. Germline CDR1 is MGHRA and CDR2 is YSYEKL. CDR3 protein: CASSHGSVYSGANVLTF. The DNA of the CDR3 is TGCGCCAGCAGCCACGGAAGCGTCTACTCTGGGGCCAACGTCCTGACTTTC.

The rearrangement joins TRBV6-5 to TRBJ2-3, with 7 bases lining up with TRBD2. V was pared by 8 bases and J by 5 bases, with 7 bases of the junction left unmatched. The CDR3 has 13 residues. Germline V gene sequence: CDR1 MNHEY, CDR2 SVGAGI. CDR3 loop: CASRRGIVDTQYF. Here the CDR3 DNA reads TGTGCCAGCCGGCGGGGGATAGTAGATACGCAGTATTTT.

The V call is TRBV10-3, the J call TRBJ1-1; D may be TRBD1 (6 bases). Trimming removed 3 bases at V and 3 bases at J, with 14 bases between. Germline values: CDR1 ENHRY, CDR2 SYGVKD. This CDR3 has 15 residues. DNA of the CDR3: TGTGCCATCAGTGATGATCGGGGGCGCGACACTGAAGCTTTCTTT. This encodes CAISDDRGRDTEAFF.

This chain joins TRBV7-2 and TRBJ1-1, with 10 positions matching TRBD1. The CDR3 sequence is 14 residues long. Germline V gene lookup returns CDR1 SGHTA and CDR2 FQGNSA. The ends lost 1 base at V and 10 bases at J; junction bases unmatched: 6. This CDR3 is CASSLGQGATGAFF. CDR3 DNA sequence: TGTGCCAGCAGCTTAGGACAGGGGGCGACAGGAGCTTTCTTT.